This passage covers 10 T cell receptor beta chains from one sample sequenced in a study of T cells in Graves' hyperthyroidism and ophthalmopathy. Amplification of TCR beta CDR3 regions used RNA as the template. Primed by the HTBI set, a first-round RT-PCR was run on the TCR CDR3. In TCRdb, the multiplex PCR reads were re-called with MiXCR into one record per CDR3 protein. The data show some 360,000 distinct CDR3 sequences, 15% to 20% seen once. Sequencing was carried out using blood. The receptors were gathered from a woman in her thirties or forties with Graves' ophthalmopathy.

This clonotype was counted at least ten times. The chain employs TRBV9 and TRBJ2-7; D tentatively reads TRBD1 or TRBD2 (5 bases each). Germline CDR1 SGDLS, CDR2 YYNGEE. The V gene lost 0 bases and the J gene lost 4 bases, with 17 bases spanning the gap. The CDR3 totals 16 residues. The CDR3, as DNA: TGTGCCAGCAGCGTAGGGGAAGCAGGGACCCCTTACGAGCAGTACTTC. It encodes CASSVGEAGTPYEQYF.

The table lists this clonotype with many counts. The chain is built from TRBV19 and TRBJ2-7; D gene uncertain. CDR3 length equals 13 residues. V was trimmed by 3 bases and J by 0 bases, leaving 6 bases between them. Germline loops: CDR1 LNHDA, CDR2 SQIVND (reference sequence). CDR3 residues: CASSIPSSYEQYF. CDR3 DNA: TGTGCCAGTAGTATCCCGAGCTCCTACGAGCAGTACTTC.

V and J are TRBV19 and TRBJ2-5; the D is unclear. V shed 3 bases and J shed 2 bases, with 10 bases lying between them. The CDR3 has 14 amino acids. Germline lookup yields CDR1 LNHDA and CDR2 SQIVND (reference sequence). CDR3 nucleotides: TGTGCCAGTAGTATGGAAGCTAAACAAGAGACCCAGTACTTC. Encoded protein: CASSMEAKQETQYF.

This clonotype was observed at least ten times. This chain links TRBV29-1 with TRBJ2-4; D possibly corresponds to TRBD1 (5 bases). The CDR3 runs to 16 residues. Germline CDR1 reads SQVTM; CDR2 reads ANQGSEA. The ends were cut back, 5 bases at V and 0 bases at J, with 17 bases in the middle. The CDR3 DNA reads TGCAGCGTTAGCTTGGGTGGGGCCGGAGCCAAAAACATTCAGTACTTC. Translating it yields CSVSLGGAGAKNIQYF.

This clonotype was observed at least ten times. The CDR3 protein is CASQAGVSTSGTHQETQYF. As DNA, the CDR3 is TGTGCCAGCCAAGCAGGGGTCTCCACTAGCGGGACGCACCAAGAGACCCAGTACTTC. The rearrangement links TRBV7-6 to TRBJ2-5; 10 nucleotides agree with TRBD2. The CDR3 is made up of 19 amino acids. Germline CDR1 reads SGHVS; CDR2 reads FNYEAQ. V trimming: 8 bases; J trimming: 0 bases; junction bases outside the gene matches: 18.

This clonotype was counted many times. The chain joins TRBV7-6 to TRBJ2-2; 15 nucleotides align to TRBD2. V lost 0 bases to trimming and J lost 3 bases; unmatched junction nucleotides: 5. Germline CDR1 is SGHVS and CDR2 is FNYEAQ. This CDR3 spans 19 amino acids. CDR3 in DNA: TGTGCCAGCAGCTTAGCTTCGGGACTAGCGGGAGGCTACACCGGGGAGCTGTTTTTT. Protein sequence: CASSLASGLAGGYTGELFF.

This rearrangement joins TRBV6-1 to TRBJ1-2; D possibly corresponds to TRBD1 (5 bases). From germline, CDR1 is MNHNS and CDR2 SASEGT. The CDR3 totals 15 residues. Trimming removed 1 base from V and 5 bases from J, with 14 bases in between. CDR3 sequence: CASSEVDSPLYGYTF. CDR3 bases: TGTGCCAGCAGTGAAGTCGACAGCCCTCTTTATGGCTACACCTTC.

There are many counts of this clonotype. The DNA for the CDR3 is TGTGCCACCAGCAGAGCCACCGCGAACACCGGGGAGCTGTTTTTT. Protein: CATSRATANTGELFF. The V gene is TRBV15, the J gene TRBJ2-2; D is undetermined. Deletions cut 1 base from V and 0 bases from J, with 6 bases between. Germline values: CDR1 LNHNV, CDR2 YYDKDF (reference sequence). There are 15 residues in the CDR3. Based on the CDR3 plus reference TRBV15 and TRBJ2-2, the full variable domain is DAMVIQNPRYQVTQFGKPVTLSCSQTLNHNVMYWYQQKSSQAPKLLFHYYDKDFNNEADTPDNFQSRRPNTSFCFLDIRSPGLGDTAMYLCATSRATANTGELFFGEGSRLTVL.

This clonotype was found many times. The chain links TRBV2 to TRBJ1-3, with D uncertain. V was pared by 4 bases and J by 4 bases, with 8 bases between. Germline V CDR1 and CDR2: SNHLY, FYNNEI. This CDR3 has 13 amino acids. CDR3 nucleotides: TGTGCCAGCAGTGGTTTAAAGGGAAACACCATATATTTT. Translation gives CASSGLKGNTIYF.

Many counts were recorded for this clonotype. The chain uses TRBV6-1 and TRBJ2-7, with TRBD2 matching 9 bases. J gave up 4 bases and V 5 bases, and 15 bases lay outside the gene matches. The CDR3 runs to 17 residues. Germline loops: CDR1 MNHNS, CDR2 SASEGT. CDR3 residues: CASSQTSSGRILYEQYF. CDR3 bases: TGTGCCAGCAGTCAAACCTCGAGCGGGAGGATCCTGTACGAGCAGTACTTC.